These T cell receptor beta chains were read from a single sample in a study of cytomegalovirus exposure and HLA in healthy donors. The repertoire was sequenced with immunoSEQ multiplex PCR; TCRdb's copy has only in-frame clones and lacks some. The table lists fewer than 70,000 clones, about 80% of them singletons. What was sequenced was PBMCs. The receptors come from a man aged 40-55 years in good health and CMV-seronegative. The conserved cysteine and the conserved F or W are not part of the CDR3 here.

j_call v_call cdr3_aa
TRBJ1-1 TRBV2 ASSATGGLNTEAF
TRBJ2-1 TRBV27 ASSLGETGRYNEQF
TRBJ2-2 TRBV7-8 ASSLAPGGQVTGELF
TRBJ1-5 TRBV19 ASSTRQGAGSNQPQH
TRBJ1-1 TRBV5-1 ASSLETANTEAF
TRBJ1-4 TRBV19 ASSISGGLKSTNEKLF
TRBJ2-2 TRBV29-1 SVLTGGPNTGELF
TRBJ1-2 TRBV5-4 ASSAETGFNGYT
TRBJ2-1 TRBV18 ASSRQLAGRFNEQF
TRBJ1-1 TRBV5-5 ASSLSGEGAF
TRBJ2-1 TRBV30 ASTVRGATYNEQF
TRBJ2-2 TRBV4-3 ASSQFRGRPGELF
TRBJ2-1 TRBV6-4 ASSDGTGGNEQF
TRBJ1-5 TRBV5-6 ASSLVNQPQH
TRBJ1-1 TRBV5-4 ASSSGTDVILMNTEAF
TRBJ1-2 TRBV6-5 ASSYPNRVGYT
TRBJ1-5 TRBV28 ATSPQH
TRBJ1-5 TRBV2 ASSVGTNQPQH
TRBJ1-6 TRBV30 AWKFRGTDNSPLH
TRBJ2-3 TRBV19 ASSMAQGTWTSTDTQY
TRBJ2-5 TRBV19 ASSSVNQETQY
TRBJ2-1 TRBV11-2 ASIGGNEQF
TRBJ1-1 TRBV4-3 ASSRPGVGGTEAF
TRBJ1-2 TRBV6-5 ASRLGAGVYGYT
TRBJ2-5 TRBV12-5 ASGKGTAQETQY
TRBJ2-2 TRBV7-6 ASSLQANTGELF
TRBJ2-2 TRBV2 ASSLLGLIGELF
TRBJ1-1 TRBV5-1 ASSLAATGNTEAF
TRBJ2-3 TRBV9 ASSATHRGDRGGSDTQY
TRBJ1-2 TRBV7-2 ASSRDSLGFGYT
TRBJ2-1 TRBV15 ATSRDLSGGEPSYNEQF
TRBJ1-4 TRBV28 ASSFVSGAVAEKLF
TRBJ2-5 TRBV9 ASSRSRQETQY
TRBJ2-2 TRBV7-9 ASSSGLAGGNTGELF
TRBJ2-3 TRBV7-2 ASSLRLLLSADTQY
TRBJ2-4 TRBV11-3 ASSSQPGGGREY
TRBJ2-4 TRBV2 ASSEQQGSIQY
TRBJ1-2 TRBV5-6 ASSQQGEPYGYT
TRBJ2-2 TRBV6-5 ASSYSTGVGELF
TRBJ2-3 TRBV5-1 ASSRGTAMIPDTQY
TRBJ2-5 TRBV6-5 ASSQGGSLETQY
TRBJ1-1 TRBV7-2 ASSLRTDTEAF
TRBJ2-3 TRBV18 ASSPTSPPDTQY
TRBJ2-3 TRBV4-1 ASSSTPRSSSTDTQY
TRBJ2-3 TRBV7-2 ASSSRRSSASTDTQY
TRBJ1-5 TRBV11-2 ASSLGQGTQPQH
TRBJ1-3 TRBV19 AGSSPQGLTIY